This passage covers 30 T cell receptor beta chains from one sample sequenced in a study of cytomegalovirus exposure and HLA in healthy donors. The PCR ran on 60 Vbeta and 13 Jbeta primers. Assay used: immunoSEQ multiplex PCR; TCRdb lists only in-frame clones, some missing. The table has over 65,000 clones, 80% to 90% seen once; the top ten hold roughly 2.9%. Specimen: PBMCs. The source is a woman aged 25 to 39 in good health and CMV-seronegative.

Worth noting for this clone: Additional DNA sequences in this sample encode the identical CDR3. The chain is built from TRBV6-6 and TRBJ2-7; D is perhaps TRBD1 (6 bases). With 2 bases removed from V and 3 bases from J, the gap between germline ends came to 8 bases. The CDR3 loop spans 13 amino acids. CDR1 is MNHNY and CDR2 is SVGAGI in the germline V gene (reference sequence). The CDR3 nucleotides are TGTGCCAGCAGTTACAGAGGGGGCTACGAGCAGTACTTC. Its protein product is CASSYRGGYEQYF.

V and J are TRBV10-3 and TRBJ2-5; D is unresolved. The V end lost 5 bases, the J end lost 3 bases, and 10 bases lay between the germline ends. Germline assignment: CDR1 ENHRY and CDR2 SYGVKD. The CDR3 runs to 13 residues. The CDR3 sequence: CAISFPPEETQYF. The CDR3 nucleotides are TGTGCCATCAGTTTCCCCCCCGAAGAGACCCAGTACTTC.

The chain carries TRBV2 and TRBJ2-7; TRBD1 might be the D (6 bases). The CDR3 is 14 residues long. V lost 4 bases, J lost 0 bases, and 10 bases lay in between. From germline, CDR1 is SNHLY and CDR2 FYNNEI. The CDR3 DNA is TGTGCCAGCAGTGGTGACAGGACCTCCTACGAGCAGTACTTC. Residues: CASSGDRTSYEQYF.

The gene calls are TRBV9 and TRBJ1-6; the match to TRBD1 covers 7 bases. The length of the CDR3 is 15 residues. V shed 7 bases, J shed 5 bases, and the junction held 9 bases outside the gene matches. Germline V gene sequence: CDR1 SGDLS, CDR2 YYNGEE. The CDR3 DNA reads TGTGCCAGCGGAGCGGGAGGGGGCGATAATTCACCCCTCCACTTT. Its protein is CASGAGGGDNSPLHF.

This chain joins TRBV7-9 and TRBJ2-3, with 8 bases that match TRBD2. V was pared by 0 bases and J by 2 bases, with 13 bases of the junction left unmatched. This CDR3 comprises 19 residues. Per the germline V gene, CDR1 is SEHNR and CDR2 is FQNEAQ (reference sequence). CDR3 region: CASSLAQGQRGTPTDTQYF. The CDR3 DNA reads TGTGCCAGCAGCTTAGCGCAAGGGCAGCGGGGGACCCCCACAGATACGCAGTATTTT.

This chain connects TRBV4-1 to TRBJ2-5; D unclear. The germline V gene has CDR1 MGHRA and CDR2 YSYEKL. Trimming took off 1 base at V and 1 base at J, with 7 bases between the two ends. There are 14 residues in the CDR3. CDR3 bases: TGCGCCAGCAGCCAAGTGGGCAGCCAAGAGACCCAGTACTTC. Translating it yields CASSQVGSQETQYF.

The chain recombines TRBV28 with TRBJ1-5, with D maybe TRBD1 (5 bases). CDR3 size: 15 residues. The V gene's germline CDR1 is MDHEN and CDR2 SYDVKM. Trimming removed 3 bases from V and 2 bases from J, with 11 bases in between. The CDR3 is CASSFSRGGNQPQHF. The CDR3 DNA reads TGTGCCAGCAGTTTCTCACGGGGGGGCAATCAGCCCCAGCATTTT.

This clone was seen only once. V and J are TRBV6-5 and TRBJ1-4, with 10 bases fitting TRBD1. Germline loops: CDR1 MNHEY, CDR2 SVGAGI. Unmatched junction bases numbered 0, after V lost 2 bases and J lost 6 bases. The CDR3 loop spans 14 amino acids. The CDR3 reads CASSYGTGDEKLFF. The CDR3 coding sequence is TGTGCCAGCAGTTACGGGACAGGGGATGAAAAACTGTTTTTT.

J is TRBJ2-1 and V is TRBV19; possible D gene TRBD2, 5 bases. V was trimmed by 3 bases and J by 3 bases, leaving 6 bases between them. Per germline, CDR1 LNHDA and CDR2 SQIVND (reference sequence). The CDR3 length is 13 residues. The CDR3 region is CASSIEGYNEQFF. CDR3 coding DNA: TGTGCCAGTAGTATTGAGGGCTACAATGAGCAGTTCTTC.

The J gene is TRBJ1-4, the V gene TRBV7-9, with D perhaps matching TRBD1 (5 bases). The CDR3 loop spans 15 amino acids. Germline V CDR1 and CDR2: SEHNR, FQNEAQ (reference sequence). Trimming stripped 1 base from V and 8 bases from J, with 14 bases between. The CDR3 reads CASSLGPGGEEKLFF. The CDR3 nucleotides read TGTGCCAGCAGCTTAGGGCCCGGAGGGGAGGAAAAACTGTTTTTT.

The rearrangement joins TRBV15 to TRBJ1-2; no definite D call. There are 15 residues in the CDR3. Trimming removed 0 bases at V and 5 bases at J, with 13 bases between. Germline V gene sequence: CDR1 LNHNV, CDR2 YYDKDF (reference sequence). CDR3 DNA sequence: TGTGCCACCAGCAGAGATCAAGGCGGGGATTATGGCTACACCTTC. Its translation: CATSRDQGGDYGYTF. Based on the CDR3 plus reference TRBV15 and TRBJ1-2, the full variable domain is DAMVIQNPRYQVTQFGKPVTLSCSQTLNHNVMYWYQQKSSQAPKLLFHYYDKDFNNEADTPDNFQSRRPNTSFCFLDIRSPGLGDTAMYLCATSRDQGGDYGYTFGSGTRLTVV.

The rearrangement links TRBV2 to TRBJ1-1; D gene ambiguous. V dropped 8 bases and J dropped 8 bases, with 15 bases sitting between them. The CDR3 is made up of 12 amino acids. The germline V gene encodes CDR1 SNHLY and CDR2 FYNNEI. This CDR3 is CASVLQAREAFF. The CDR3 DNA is TGTGCCAGCGTCTTGCAGGCCCGCGAAGCTTTCTTT.

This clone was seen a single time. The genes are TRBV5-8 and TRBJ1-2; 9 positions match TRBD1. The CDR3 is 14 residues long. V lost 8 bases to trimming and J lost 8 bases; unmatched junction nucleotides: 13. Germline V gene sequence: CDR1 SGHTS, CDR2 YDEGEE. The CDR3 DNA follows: TGTGCCAGGGCAGCCGACAGGGGGGTAAGAGGCTACACCTTC. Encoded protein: CARAADRGVRGYTF.

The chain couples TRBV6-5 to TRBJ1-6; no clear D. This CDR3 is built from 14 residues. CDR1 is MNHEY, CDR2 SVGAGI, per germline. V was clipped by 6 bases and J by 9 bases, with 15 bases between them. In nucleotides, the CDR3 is TGTGCCAGCAGCAGCGGACGGGTCGGTTCACCCCTCCACTTT. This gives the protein CASSSGRVGSPLHF.

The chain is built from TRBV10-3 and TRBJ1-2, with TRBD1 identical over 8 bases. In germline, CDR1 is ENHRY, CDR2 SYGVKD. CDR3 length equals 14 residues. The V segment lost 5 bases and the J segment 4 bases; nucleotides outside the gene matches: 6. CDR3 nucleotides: TGTGCCATCAGTCCGGGACAGGCCCTCTATGGCTACACCTTC. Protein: CAISPGQALYGYTF.

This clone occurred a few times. CDR3 region: CSVEGTGGSGTEAFF. The CDR3 DNA follows: TGCAGCGTTGAAGGGACAGGGGGCTCGGGGACTGAAGCTTTCTTT. The chain combines TRBV29-1 with TRBJ1-1; 11 nucleotides match TRBD1. Trimming took 1 base from V and 5 from J; bases not matched to a gene: 6. The CDR3 sequence is 15 residues long. Germline V lookup: CDR1 SQVTM, CDR2 ANQGSEA.

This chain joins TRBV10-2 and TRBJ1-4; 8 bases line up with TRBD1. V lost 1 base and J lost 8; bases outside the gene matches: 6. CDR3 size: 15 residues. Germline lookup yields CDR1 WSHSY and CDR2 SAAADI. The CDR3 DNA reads TGCGCCAGCAGTGAGTTCGCGACAGGGGTGGAAAAACTGTTTTTT. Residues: CASSEFATGVEKLFF.

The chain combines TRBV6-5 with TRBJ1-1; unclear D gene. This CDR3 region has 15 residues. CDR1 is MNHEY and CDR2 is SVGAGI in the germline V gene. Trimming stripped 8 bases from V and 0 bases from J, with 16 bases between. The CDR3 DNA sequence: TGTGCCAGCCTTAAGATGGGCCTAATGAACACTGAAGCTTTCTTT. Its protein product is CASLKMGLMNTEAFF.

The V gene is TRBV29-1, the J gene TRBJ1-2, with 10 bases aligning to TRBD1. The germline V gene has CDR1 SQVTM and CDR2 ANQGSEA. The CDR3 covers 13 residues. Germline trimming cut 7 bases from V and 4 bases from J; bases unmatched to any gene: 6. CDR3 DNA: TGCAGCGGGACCCGGGACAGGGGCTATGGCTACACCTTC. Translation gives CSGTRDRGYGYTF.

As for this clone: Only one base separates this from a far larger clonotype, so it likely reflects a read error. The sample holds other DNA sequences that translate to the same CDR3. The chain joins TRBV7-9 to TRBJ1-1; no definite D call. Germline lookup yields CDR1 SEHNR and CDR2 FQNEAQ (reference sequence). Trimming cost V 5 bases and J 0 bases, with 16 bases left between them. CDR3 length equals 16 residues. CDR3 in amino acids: CASSPGMDGMNTEAFF. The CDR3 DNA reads TGTGCCAGCAGCCCCGGTATGGACGGGATGAACACTGAAGCTTTCTTT.

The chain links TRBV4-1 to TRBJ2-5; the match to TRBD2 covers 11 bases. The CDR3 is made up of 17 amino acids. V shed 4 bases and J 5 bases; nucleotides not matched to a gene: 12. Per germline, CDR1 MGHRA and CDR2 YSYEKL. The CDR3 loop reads CASSPGGLAGGRETQYF. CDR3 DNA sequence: TGCGCCAGCAGCCCGGGAGGCCTAGCGGGGGGCCGGGAGACCCAGTACTTC.

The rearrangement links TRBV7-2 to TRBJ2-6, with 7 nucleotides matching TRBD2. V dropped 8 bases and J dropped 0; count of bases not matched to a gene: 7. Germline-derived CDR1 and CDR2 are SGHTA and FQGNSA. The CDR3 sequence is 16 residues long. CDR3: CASGRAGSSGANVLTF. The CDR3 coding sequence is TGTGCCAGCGGCCGAGCGGGGAGCTCTGGGGCCAACGTCCTGACTTTC.

The CDR3 here is CASNPPMGGRNYEQYF. For the CDR3, the DNA is TGTGCCAGCAACCCCCCCATGGGGGGGAGGAACTACGAGCAGTACTTC. The J gene is TRBJ2-7, the V gene TRBV28; TRBD2 matches 7 bases. This CDR3 has 16 amino acids. V shed 7 bases and J 3 bases; nucleotides not matched to a gene: 15. The germline CDR1 and CDR2 sequences are MDHEN and SYDVKM.

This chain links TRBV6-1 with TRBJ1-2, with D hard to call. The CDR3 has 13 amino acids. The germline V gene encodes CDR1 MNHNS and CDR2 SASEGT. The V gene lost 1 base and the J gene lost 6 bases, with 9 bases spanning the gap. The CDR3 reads CASSEDRSNGYTF. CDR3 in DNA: TGTGCCAGCAGTGAAGACAGATCCAATGGCTACACCTTC.

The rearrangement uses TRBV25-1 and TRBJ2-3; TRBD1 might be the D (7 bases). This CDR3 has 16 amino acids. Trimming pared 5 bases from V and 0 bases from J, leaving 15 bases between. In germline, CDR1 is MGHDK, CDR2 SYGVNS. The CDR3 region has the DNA TGTGCCAGCAGTAAAAATCAGGGGGGTAGCACAGATACGCAGTATTTT. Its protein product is CASSKNQGGSTDTQYF.

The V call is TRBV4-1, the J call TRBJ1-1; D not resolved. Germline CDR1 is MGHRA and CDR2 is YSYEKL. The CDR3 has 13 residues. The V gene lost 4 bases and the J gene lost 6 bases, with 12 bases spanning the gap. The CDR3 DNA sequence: TGCGCCAGCAGCCCCCAGAACCAGGCTGAAGCTTTCTTT. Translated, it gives CASSPQNQAEAFF.

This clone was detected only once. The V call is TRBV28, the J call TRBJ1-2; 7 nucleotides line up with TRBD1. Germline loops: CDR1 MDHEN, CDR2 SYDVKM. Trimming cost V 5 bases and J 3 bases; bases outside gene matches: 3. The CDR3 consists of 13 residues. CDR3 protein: CASSRQGYYGYTF. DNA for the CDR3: TGTGCCAGCAGTAGACAGGGCTACTATGGCTACACCTTC.

CDR3 bases: TGTGCCAGCAGCCTCGTACAGGATTCCTACGAGCAGTACTTC. As protein: CASSLVQDSYEQYF. This chain uses TRBV11-3 with TRBJ2-7; a weak D match, TRBD1 (5 bases). The CDR3 is 14 residues long. Germline V gives CDR1 SGHNT, CDR2 YENEEA. With 5 bases removed from V and 1 base from J, the gap between germline ends came to 12 bases.

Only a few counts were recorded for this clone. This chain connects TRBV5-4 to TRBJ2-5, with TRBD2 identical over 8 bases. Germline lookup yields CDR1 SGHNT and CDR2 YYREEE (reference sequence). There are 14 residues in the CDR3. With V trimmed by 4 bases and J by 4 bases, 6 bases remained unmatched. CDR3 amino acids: CASSTIAGSETQYF. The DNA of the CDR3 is TGTGCCAGCAGCACGATAGCGGGGTCAGAGACCCAGTACTTC.

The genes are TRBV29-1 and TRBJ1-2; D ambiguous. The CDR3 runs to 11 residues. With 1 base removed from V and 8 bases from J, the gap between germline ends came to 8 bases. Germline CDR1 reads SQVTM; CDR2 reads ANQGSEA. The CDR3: CSVEGAAGYTF. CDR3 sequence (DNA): TGCAGCGTTGAAGGGGCAGCCGGCTACACCTTC.